Sequencing of this T cell receptor beta chain was carried out in a study of blood T cell repertoires in COVID-19. As for the study in general: The study drew acute and convalescent COVID-19 samples from the United States, Italy and Spain. The analysed material was cDNA or gDNA that came from T cells, B-cell-depleted T cells, or PBMCs.

The trim removed 5 bases at V and 4 bases at J, leaving 10 bases unmatched. Per germline, CDR1 SGHTA and CDR2 FQGNSA. This CDR3 spans 15 amino acids. Per the original data handling: Amplified reference gene primers provided the basis for estimating nucleated cell counts. The repertoire was sequenced with immunoSEQ multiplex PCR; TCRdb's copy has only in-frame clones and lacks some. The DNA was the basis for D and trimming; V, J and clone size are from that table. The sample carries 300,000 to 400,000 clones, 91% recorded once. The clonotype comes from a woman under 30 who had recovered from COVID-19. The sample comprised peripheral blood. The chain uses TRBV7-2 and TRBJ2-7; 8 nucleotides align to TRBD2. The DNA for the CDR3 is TGTGCCAGCAGCCACGGGAGGGGGAGTAGATACGAGCAGTACGTC. Protein: CASSHGRGSRYEQYV.